A single sample is the source of the 15 T cell receptor beta chains below, sequenced in a study of T cell responses to AZD1222 COVID-19 vaccine. TCRdb's table, derived via immunoSEQ multiplex PCR, lists solely in-frame clones and lacks some. The sample shows roughly 140,000 clones, around 88% of them seen only once. The starting material was peripheral blood, obtained on day 0 of AZD1222 vaccination. The source is an adult in good health.

The chain employs TRBV5-4 and TRBJ1-2; D is perhaps TRBD1 (6 bases). Trimming shortened V by 4 bases and J by 4 bases, and 20 bases separated the two germline ends. Looked up from germline, CDR1 is SGHNT and CDR2 is YYREEE (reference sequence). CDR3 length: 16 amino acids. CDR3 coding DNA: TGTGCCAGCAGCCCGCCGGGGGGCCAGGGAGGCTATGGCTACACCTTC. Translation: CASSPPGGQGGYGYTF.

The chain couples TRBV7-6 to TRBJ2-3; 12 bases align to TRBD2. After removal of 7 bases from V and 4 bases from J, the junction contained 9 bases not matched to a gene. The CDR3 covers 16 residues. Germline V gives CDR1 SGHVS, CDR2 FNYEAQ. CDR3 sequence (DNA): TGTGCCAGCACCAGGAGACTAGCGGGAGTGTCAGATACGCAGTATTTT. This gives the protein CASTRRLAGVSDTQYF.

The chain combines TRBV9 with TRBJ2-5, with 7 bases that match TRBD2. There are 15 residues in the CDR3. CDR1 and CDR2 (germline): SGDLS, YYNGEE. J lost 1 base, V lost 8 bases, and 11 bases had no gene match. CDR3 DNA sequence: TGTGCCAGTTCTTGGACTGGGAGGGCCCAAGAGACCCAGTACTTC. Amino acids: CASSWTGRAQETQYF. Combining the CDR3 with reference TRBV9 and TRBJ2-5 gives the whole variable domain DSGVTQTPKHLITATGQRVTLRCSPRSGDLSVYWYQQSLDQGLQFLIQYYNGEERAKGNILERFSAQQFPDLHSELNLSSLELGDSALYFCASSWTGRAQETQYFGPGTRLLVL.

J is TRBJ1-1 and V is TRBV30; unclear D gene. Deletions cut 0 bases from V and 11 bases from J, with 10 bases between. From germline, CDR1 is GTSNPN and CDR2 SVGIG (reference sequence). This CDR3 has 11 residues. The CDR3 nucleotides are TGTGCCTGGAGTGTTACCGGCCGGGCTTTCTTT. It is translated as CAWSVTGRAFF.

The genes are TRBV9 and TRBJ2-6, with D unresolved. Germline V gene data show CDR1 as SGDLS and CDR2 as YYNGEE. The V gene lost 0 bases and the J gene lost 4 bases, with 14 bases spanning the gap. This CDR3 region has 17 residues. Here the CDR3 DNA reads TGTGCCAGCAGCGTAGGAGGTATTCTTTCGGGGGCCAACGTCCTGACTTTC. Encoded protein: CASSVGGILSGANVLTF. Based on the CDR3 plus reference TRBV9 and TRBJ2-6, the full variable domain is DSGVTQTPKHLITATGQRVTLRCSPRSGDLSVYWYQQSLDQGLQFLIQYYNGEERAKGNILERFSAQQFPDLHSELNLSSLELGDSALYFCASSVGGILSGANVLTFGAGSRLTVL.

CDR3 loop: CASSIDGETEAFF. Here the CDR3 DNA reads TGTGCCAGTAGTATAGACGGGGAGACTGAAGCTTTCTTT. The chain links TRBV19 to TRBJ1-1; D is unclear. This CDR3 is built from 13 residues. In germline, CDR1 is LNHDA, CDR2 SQIVND (reference sequence). The germline V and J ends were trimmed by 0 bases and 5 bases, with 7 bases remaining between them.

This sequence joins TRBV2 and TRBJ1-5; tentative D call: TRBD1 (5 bases). The CDR3 covers 15 residues. Trimming removed 7 bases at V and 2 bases at J, with 15 bases between. Germline CDR1 is SNHLY and CDR2 is FYNNEI. Here the CDR3 DNA reads TGTGCCAGCACAGGGCGGGGTGGGGGCAATCAGCCCCAGCATTTT. This sequence encodes CASTGRGGGNQPQHF.

This chain connects TRBV28 to TRBJ1-1; perhaps TRBD1 as D (6 bases). Germline values: CDR1 MDHEN, CDR2 SYDVKM. The CDR3 has 15 amino acids. Deletions cut 5 bases from V and 1 base from J, with 14 bases between. In DNA, the CDR3 is TGTGCCAGCAGTCCTATCCGGACAGAGAACACTGAAGCTTTCTTT. Protein sequence: CASSPIRTENTEAFF.

The chain carries TRBV7-9 and TRBJ1-1, with TRBD1 as a possible D gene (6 bases). CDR1 and CDR2 (germline): SEHNR, FQNEAQ (reference sequence). Trimming cost V 0 bases and J 1 base, with 6 bases left between them. The CDR3 length is 14 residues. CDR3 DNA: TGTGCCAGCAGCTTAGCGACAGGGAACACTGAAGCTTTCTTT. Amino acid sequence: CASSLATGNTEAFF.

The rearrangement joins TRBV27 to TRBJ2-7, with 8 bases fitting TRBD2. The CDR3 has 15 amino acids. The germline CDR1 and CDR2 sequences are MNHEY and SMNVEV (reference sequence). The J segment lost 2 bases and the V segment lost 2 bases, leaving 5 bases of the junction unmatched. DNA of the CDR3: TGTGCCAGCAGTTTAAGGGGCGGGGGGACCTACGAGCAGTACTTC. It codes for CASSLRGGGTYEQYF.

This chain links TRBV2 with TRBJ2-1; tentatively, D is TRBD2 (6 bases). Germline V gene sequence: CDR1 SNHLY, CDR2 FYNNEI. V was trimmed by 4 bases and J by 9 bases, leaving 13 bases between them. The CDR3 has 13 amino acids. The CDR3 reads CASSGGVGGEQFF. The CDR3 DNA is TGTGCCAGCAGTGGCGGCGTGGGGGGTGAGCAGTTCTTC. The variable domain in full, with the rest retrieved from reference TRBV2 and TRBJ2-1, is EPEVTQTPSHQVTQMGQEVILRCVPISNHLYFYWYRQILGQKVEFLVSFYNNEISEKSEIFDDQFSVERPDGSNFTLKIRSTKLEDSAMYFCASSGGVGGEQFFGPGTRLTVL.

CDR3 sequence reads: CASLSGTGNTGELFF. The CDR3 DNA sequence: TGTGCCAGCTTATCCGGGACAGGGAACACCGGGGAGCTGTTTTTT. The chain has TRBV6-5 and TRBJ2-2; 8 positions match TRBD1. This CDR3 has 15 amino acids. V was pared by 8 bases and J by 1 base, with 6 bases of the junction left unmatched. The germline CDR1 and CDR2 sequences are MNHEY and SVGAGI.

The gene calls are TRBV27 and TRBJ2-3; 8 bases align to TRBD2. The CDR3 length is 15 residues. Germline CDR1 MNHEY, CDR2 SMNVEV (reference sequence). V was pared by 3 bases and J by 3 bases, with 5 bases of the junction left unmatched. CDR3 nucleotides: TGTGCCAGCAGTTTTTCCCCTAGCGGGACAGATACGCAGTATTTT. It is translated as CASSFSPSGTDTQYF.

This chain connects TRBV7-8 to TRBJ2-2; unclear D gene. This CDR3 contains 12 residues. V lost 5 bases, J lost 7 bases, and 8 bases lay in between. CDR1 and CDR2 from the germline V gene are SGHVS and FQNEAQ. Here the CDR3 DNA reads TGTGCCAGCAGCCATAAGGTCGGGGAGCTGTTTTTT. Its translation is CASSHKVGELFF.

This chain uses TRBV5-1 with TRBJ2-2; D is unclear. This CDR3 region has 15 residues. V lost 4 bases, J lost 4 bases, and 14 bases lay in between. CDR1 is SGHRS, CDR2 YFSETQ, per germline. Here the CDR3 reads CASSTKPSGTGELFF. CDR3 in DNA: TGCGCCAGCAGCACAAAGCCATCGGGCACCGGGGAGCTGTTTTTT.